This TCR beta chain came from a study of monozygotic twins with inflammatory bowel disease. Following a re-call of the 5' RACE reads, TCRdb has one entry per CDR3 protein and lacks DNA. This table lists around 140,000 distinct CDR3 sequences. Germline assignment: CDR1 SGHRS and CDR2 YFSETQ. The CDR3 runs 21 residues. This clonotype was sampled from a human donor with ulcerative colitis or Crohn's disease, or a healthy co-twin of an affected twin (not recorded which). Sequenced sample: blood. The genes are TRBV5-1 and TRBJ2-3; TCRdb designates TRBD1, a call that cannot be tested without DNA. The CDR3 sequence: CASSSSYMKNRAPSSTGTQYF.